This T cell receptor beta chain is from a study of cytomegalovirus exposure and HLA in healthy donors. The PCR used 60 Vbeta and 13 Jbeta primers. Method: immunoSEQ multiplex PCR; TCRdb's copy keeps in-frame clones and lacks some. Among 150,000 to 200,000 clones listed, 65% to 90% were seen once. This clonotype was sampled from a woman in her fifties or sixties in good health and CMV-seronegative. Sequenced: PBMCs.

The CDR3, as DNA: TGTGCCAGCAGCTTGGGTAGAGGAGAGGCTAACTATGGCTACACCTTC. It codes for CASSLGRGEANYGYTF. This chain links TRBV5-4 with TRBJ1-2; D unclear. V gave up 0 bases and J gave up 0 bases, with 12 bases separating them. Per the germline V gene, CDR1 is SGHNT and CDR2 is YYREEE (reference sequence). The CDR3 runs 16 residues. Filled out from reference TRBV5-4 and TRBJ1-2, the complete variable domain reads ETGVTQSPTHLIKTRGQQVTLRCSSQSGHNTVSWYQQALGQGPQFIFQYYREEENGRGNFPPRFSGLQFPNYSSELNVNALELDDSALYLCASSLGRGEANYGYTFGSGTRLTVV.